Listed below are T cell receptor beta chains from one sample, sequenced in a study of preoperative IRX-2 immunotherapy in early breast cancer. This table comes from immunoSEQ multiplex PCR, and its TCRdb copy is limited to in-frame clones, with some not included. The sample consists of tens of thousands of clones, roughly 82% of them appearing once. The starting material was lymph node tissue, obtained after IRX-2 immunotherapy. The source of these receptors is a human donor with breast cancer. The CDR3 runs from the conserved cysteine through the conserved F or W. D genes are given only for firm matches. Some rows mark clone size as missing; the rest say once, few, many or name a class of expanded clone.

>TRBD1|-|TRBV11-3|TRBJ1-6
TGTGCCAGCAGCTCTGACAGGGTTTATAATTCACCCCTCCACTTT
CASSSDRVYNSPLHF
>TRBD1|few|TRBV15|TRBJ1-1
TGTGCCACAAGAAGGACAGGGGAGGGGACTGAAGCTTTCTTT
CATRRTGEGTEAFF
>TRBD1|-|TRBV10-3|TRBJ1-1
TGTGCCATCAGAAAAGGACAGGCTAACACTGAAGCTTTCTTT
CAIRKGQANTEAFF
>-|-|TRBV7-7|TRBJ1-2
TGTGCCAGCAGCTTGGCGGGCAGCCGTCTCGCTAGTGGCTACACCTTC
CASSLAGSRLASGYTF
>TRBD2|-|TRBV7-6|TRBJ2-2
TGTGCCAGCAGCGGGAGTTGGGGGGGATACACCGGGGAGCTGTTTTTT
CASSGSWGGYTGELFF
>-|-|TRBV28|TRBJ1-4
TGTGCCAGCAGTTTGAGAGGGGGTTCAACTAATGAAAAACTGTTTTTT
CASSLRGGSTNEKLFF
>-|-|TRBV30|TRBJ2-3
TGTGCCTGGGGGAGTGGGGGGCGGTTCACAGATACGCAGTATTTT
CAWGSGGRFTDTQYF
>-|-|TRBV4-1|TRBJ2-2
TGCGCCAGCAGCCAAGGCCCAGGGGACGGGGAGCTGTTTTTT
CASSQGPGDGELFF
>-|-|TRBV11-3|TRBJ2-7
TGTGCCAGCAGCTTATCCCGGGGGTACTACGAGCAGTACTTC
CASSLSRGYYEQYF
>TRBD2|-|TRBV18|TRBJ2-2
TGTGCCAGCTCACCAGCAACTAGCGGGATAGGCACCGGGGAGCTGTTTTTT
CASSPATSGIGTGELFF
>-|-|TRBV28|TRBJ2-7
TGTGCCAGCAGTCCCCCCCAGGGCCGGAACGAGCAGTACTTC
CASSPPQGRNEQYF
>-|-|TRBV19|TRBJ2-7
TGTGCCAGTACCCCCGCTGGGAATTCCTACGAGCAGTACTTC
CASTPAGNSYEQYF
>-|-|TRBV28|TRBJ1-4
TGTGCCAGCAGTGCGGACGGATATAATGAAAAACTGTTTTTT
CASSADGYNEKLFF
>-|-|TRBV6-8|TRBJ1-2
TGTGCCAGCAGCTCGGGACGCCCTCCCCACTATGGCTACACCTTC
CASSSGRPPHYGYTF
>-|-|TRBV19|TRBJ1-1
TGTGCCAGTAGCCCCTGGGCAGGGCGGGTATCGGACACTGAAGCTTTCTTT
CASSPWAGRVSDTEAFF
>-|-|TRBV29-1|TRBJ1-5
TGCAGCGTGGAGACAAATAGCAATCAGCCCCAGCATTTT
CSVETNSNQPQHF
>TRBD1|once|TRBV10-2|TRBJ1-1
TGCGCCAGCAGCCCGACAGGGTCCACTGAAGCTTTCTTT
CASSPTGSTEAFF
>-|-|TRBV14|TRBJ2-3
TGTGCCAGCAGCCAATGGGGAGACAAGGGCGGCACAGATACGCAGTATTTT
CASSQWGDKGGTDTQYF
>-|-|TRBV6-8|TRBJ2-2
TGTGCCAGCAGTTTAGACGGCCCGAACACCGGGGAGCTGTTTTTT
CASSLDGPNTGELFF
>TRBD1|-|TRBV7-2|TRBJ1-1
TGTGCCAGCAGAAAGGGGTGGGACAGTGAAGCTTTCTTT
CASRKGWDSEAFF
>-|-|TRBV28|TRBJ1-1
TGTGCCAGCAGTTTACGGCCGTCTGAAGCTTTCTTT
CASSLRPSEAFF
>-|once|TRBV5-1|TRBJ1-4
TGCGCCAGCAGCTCCGGGACGACTAATGAAAAACTGTTTTTT
CASSSGTTNEKLFF
>-|-|TRBV4-1|TRBJ1-4
TGCGCCAGCAGCCGGTTTAGGGGGGGAGCTAATGAAAAACTGTTTTTT
CASSRFRGGANEKLFF
>-|-|TRBV6-8|TRBJ1-2
TGTGCCAGCACCCCGACAGGAGGGGCGAAGGGCTACACCTTC
CASTPTGGAKGYTF
>-|-|TRBV12-1|TRBJ2-5
TGTGCCAGCAGTCCGGCAGGCAGGCAGCACGGGACCCAGTACTTC
CASSPAGRQHGTQYF
>-|-|TRBV28|TRBJ1-2
TGTGCCAGCAGGGGGGGCGGGGTTAACTATGGCTACACCTTC
CASRGGGVNYGYTF
>-|-|TRBV15|TRBJ2-3
TGTGCCACCAGCAACAAACCCCCCAACAGCGCTAGCACAGATACGCAGTATTTT
CATSNKPPNSASTDTQYF
>-|-|TRBV29-1|TRBJ2-5
TGCAGCGTTCTTCTCCGGGACCGGCTGTACCAAGAGACCCAGTACTTC
CSVLLRDRLYQETQYF
>-|-|TRBV12-5|TRBJ1-5
TGTGCCAGCGGGGAGGGTCAGCCCCAGCATTTT
CASGEGQPQHF
>-|once|TRBV19|TRBJ1-5
TGTGCCAGTAGTTTCGTCCCGACCTCACAGCCCCAGCATTTT
CASSFVPTSQPQHF
>-|-|TRBV11-3|TRBJ1-5
TGTGCCAGCAGCCCCGATAATAGCAATCAGCCCCAGCATTTT
CASSPDNSNQPQHF
>-|-|TRBV7-1|TRBJ1-4
TGTGCCAGCAGCCCCGGGACGTTGGAAAAACTGTTTTTT
CASSPGTLEKLFF
>-|-|TRBV6-8|TRBJ1-2
TGTGCCAGCATCCATCCTAACTATGGCTACACCTTC
CASIHPNYGYTF
>TRBD1|-|TRBV11-3|TRBJ2-7
TGTGCCAGCAGCTTCCAGACAGGGTCGTCCTACGAGCAGTACTTC
CASSFQTGSSYEQYF
>TRBD1|-|TRBV5-1|TRBJ2-7
TGCGCCAGCAGCTTAAACCAGGACAGGGGATACGAGCAGTACTTC
CASSLNQDRGYEQYF
>TRBD2|-|TRBV5-1|TRBJ2-7
TGCGCCAGCAGCTTGGCTAGCGGGGGGCCAACCTACGAGCAGTACTTC
CASSLASGGPTYEQYF
>TRBD1|-|TRBV11-3|TRBJ2-1
TGTGCCAGCAGCGAGGGACAGGGAGTCCCTGTATATTGGTTCTTC
CASSEGQGVPVYWFF
>TRBD2|-|TRBV6-8|TRBJ2-3
TGTGCCAGCCTGCATGAGCGGGGGGGAACAGATACGCAGTATTTT
CASLHERGGTDTQYF
>-|-|TRBV28|TRBJ1-5
TGTGCCAGCACCCCCGCAGGGAGCAATCAGCCCCAGCATTTT
CASTPAGSNQPQHF
>TRBD2|-|TRBV11-3|TRBJ2-5
TGTGCCAGCAGCAACCGACTAGCGGGGGTCCAAGAGACCCAGTACTTC
CASSNRLAGVQETQYF
>-|-|TRBV10-1|TRBJ2-3
TGCGCCAGCAGTGACGGCAGCTTGGGCACAGATACGCAGTATTTT
CASSDGSLGTDTQYF
>-|-|TRBV29-1|TRBJ1-1
TGCAGCGTTGCTGGGGGGGTGAACACTGAAGCTTTCTTT
CSVAGGVNTEAFF
>-|-|TRBV12-1|TRBJ1-2
TGTGCCAGCAGCTTTGATGTCACAGGGGTATTGGATGTGGTTTATGGCTACACCTTC
CASSFDVTGVLDVVYGYTF
>-|-|TRBV28|TRBJ1-6
TGTGCCAGCAGTCGCCCCCCTTTTAATAATTCACCCCTCCACTTT
CASSRPPFNNSPLHF
>-|-|TRBV19|TRBJ1-5
TGTGCCAGTAGTATGACGACACATCAGCCCCAGCATTTT
CASSMTTHQPQHF
>-|-|TRBV29-1|TRBJ1-3
TGCAGCGCCCGAAGGGGGGGAGACTCTGGAAACACCATATATTTT
CSARRGGDSGNTIYF